Listed here is a single TCR beta chain. Its antigen is not known. This record belongs to a study of OX40 agonist ivuxolimab in advanced cancers. Study background: As their treatment, patients were administered ivuxolimab, an agonistic anti-OX40 (CD134) antibody. All patients had ivuxolimab intravenously every 2 weeks at 0.01 to 10 mg/kg. Three partial responders included one hepatocellular carcinoma patient and two cutaneous melanoma patients. Study results and limitations: At 0.1 to 3.0 mg/kg and by week 6, clonal expansion occurred in CD4+ and CD8+ blood T cells.

Assay: immunoSEQ multiplex PCR; the TCRdb copy retains only in-frame clones and omits some. Among about 18,000 clones listed, more than 75% were seen once. CDR1 and CDR2 from the germline V gene are WNHNN and SYGVQD (reference sequence). V lost 9 bases and J 4 bases, leaving 20 bases between the germline ends. The CDR3 covers 15 residues. The origin of this receptor is an adult with an advanced solid tumor such as melanoma, head and neck, liver or kidney cancer. The sample was CD4+ or CD8+ T cells sorted from blood, taken in a trial of the OX40 agonist ivuxolimab. The gene calls are TRBV10-1 and TRBJ2-3; D unresolved. The CDR3 protein is CARKRSFYGPDTQYF. CDR3 DNA sequence: TGCGCCAGAAAGAGGTCTTTCTACGGCCCAGATACGCAGTATTTT.